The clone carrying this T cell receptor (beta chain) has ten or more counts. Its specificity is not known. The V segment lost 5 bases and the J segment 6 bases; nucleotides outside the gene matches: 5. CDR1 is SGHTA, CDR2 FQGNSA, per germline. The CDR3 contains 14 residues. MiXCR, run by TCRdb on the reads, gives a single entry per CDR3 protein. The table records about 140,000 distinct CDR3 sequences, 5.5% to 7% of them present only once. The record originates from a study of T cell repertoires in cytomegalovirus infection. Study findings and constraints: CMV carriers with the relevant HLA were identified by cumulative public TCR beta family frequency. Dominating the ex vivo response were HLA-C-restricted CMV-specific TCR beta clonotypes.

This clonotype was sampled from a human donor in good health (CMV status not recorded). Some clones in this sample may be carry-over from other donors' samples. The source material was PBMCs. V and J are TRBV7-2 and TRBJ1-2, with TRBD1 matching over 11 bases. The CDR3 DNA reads TGTGCCAGCAGCCGGGACAGGGGGGAGAATGGCTACACCTTC. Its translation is CASSRDRGENGYTF.